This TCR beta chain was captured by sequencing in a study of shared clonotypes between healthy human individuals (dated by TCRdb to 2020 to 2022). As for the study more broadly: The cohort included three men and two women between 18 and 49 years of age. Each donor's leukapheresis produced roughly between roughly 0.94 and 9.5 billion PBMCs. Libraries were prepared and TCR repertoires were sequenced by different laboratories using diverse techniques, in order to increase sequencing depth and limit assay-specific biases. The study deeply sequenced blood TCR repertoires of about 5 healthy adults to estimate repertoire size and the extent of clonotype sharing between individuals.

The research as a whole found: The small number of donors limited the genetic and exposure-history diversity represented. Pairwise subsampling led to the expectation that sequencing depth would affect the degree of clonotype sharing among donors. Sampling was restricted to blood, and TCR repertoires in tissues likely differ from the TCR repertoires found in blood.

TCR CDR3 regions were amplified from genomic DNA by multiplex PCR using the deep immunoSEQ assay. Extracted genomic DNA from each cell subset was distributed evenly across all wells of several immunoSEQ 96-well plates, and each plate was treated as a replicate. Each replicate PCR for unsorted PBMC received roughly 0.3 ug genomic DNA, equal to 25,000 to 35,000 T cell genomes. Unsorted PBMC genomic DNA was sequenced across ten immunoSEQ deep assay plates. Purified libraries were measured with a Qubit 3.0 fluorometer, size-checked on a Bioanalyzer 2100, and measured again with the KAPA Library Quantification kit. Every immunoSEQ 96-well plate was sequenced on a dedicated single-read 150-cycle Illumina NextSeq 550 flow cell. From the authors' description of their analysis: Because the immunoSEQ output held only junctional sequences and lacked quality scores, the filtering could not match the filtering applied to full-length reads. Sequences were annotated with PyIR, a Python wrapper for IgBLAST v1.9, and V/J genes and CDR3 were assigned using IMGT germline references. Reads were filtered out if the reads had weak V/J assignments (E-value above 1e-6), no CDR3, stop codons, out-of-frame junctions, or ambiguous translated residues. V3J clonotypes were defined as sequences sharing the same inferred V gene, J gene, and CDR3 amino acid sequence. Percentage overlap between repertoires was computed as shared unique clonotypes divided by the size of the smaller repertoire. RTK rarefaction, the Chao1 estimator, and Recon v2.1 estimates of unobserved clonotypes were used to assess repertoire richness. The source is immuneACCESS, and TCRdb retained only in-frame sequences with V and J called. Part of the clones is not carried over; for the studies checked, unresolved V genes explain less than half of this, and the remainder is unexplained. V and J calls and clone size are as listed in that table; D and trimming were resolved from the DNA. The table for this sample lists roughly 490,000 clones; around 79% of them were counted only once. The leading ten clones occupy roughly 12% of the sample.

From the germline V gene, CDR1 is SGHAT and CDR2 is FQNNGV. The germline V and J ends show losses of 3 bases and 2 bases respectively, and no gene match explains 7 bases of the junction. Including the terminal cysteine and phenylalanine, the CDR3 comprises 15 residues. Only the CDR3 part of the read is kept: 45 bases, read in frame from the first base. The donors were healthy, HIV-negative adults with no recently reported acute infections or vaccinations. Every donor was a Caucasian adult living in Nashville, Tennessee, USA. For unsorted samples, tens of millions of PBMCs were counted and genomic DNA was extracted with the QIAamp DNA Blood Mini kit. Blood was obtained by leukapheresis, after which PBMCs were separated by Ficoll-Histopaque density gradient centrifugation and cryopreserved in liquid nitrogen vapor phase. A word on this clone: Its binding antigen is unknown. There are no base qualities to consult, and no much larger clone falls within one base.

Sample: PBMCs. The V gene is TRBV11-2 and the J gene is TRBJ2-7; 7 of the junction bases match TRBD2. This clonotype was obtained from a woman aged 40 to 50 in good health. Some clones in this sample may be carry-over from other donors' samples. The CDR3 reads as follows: CASSFGGRVPYEQYF. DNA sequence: TGTGCCAGCAGCTTTGGTGGGAGGGTGCCCTACGAGCAGTACTTC. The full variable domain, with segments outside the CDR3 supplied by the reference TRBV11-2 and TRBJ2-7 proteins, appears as EAGVAQSPRYKIIEKRQSVAFWCNPISGHATLYWYQQILGQGPKLLIQFQNNGVVDDSQLPKDRFSAERLKGVDSTLKIQPAKLEDSAVYLCASSFGGRVPYEQYFGPGTRLTVT.